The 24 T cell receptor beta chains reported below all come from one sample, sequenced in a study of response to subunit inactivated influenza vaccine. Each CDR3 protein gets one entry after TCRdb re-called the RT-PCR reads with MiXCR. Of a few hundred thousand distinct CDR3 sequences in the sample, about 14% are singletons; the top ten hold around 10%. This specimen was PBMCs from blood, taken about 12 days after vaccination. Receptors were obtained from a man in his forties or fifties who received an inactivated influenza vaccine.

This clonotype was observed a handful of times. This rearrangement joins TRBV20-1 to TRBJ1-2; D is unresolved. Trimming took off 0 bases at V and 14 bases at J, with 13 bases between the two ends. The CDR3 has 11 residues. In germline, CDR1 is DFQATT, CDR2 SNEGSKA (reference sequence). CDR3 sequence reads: CSARETGGDTF. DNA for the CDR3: TGCAGTGCTAGAGAAACTGGAGGCGATACCTTC.

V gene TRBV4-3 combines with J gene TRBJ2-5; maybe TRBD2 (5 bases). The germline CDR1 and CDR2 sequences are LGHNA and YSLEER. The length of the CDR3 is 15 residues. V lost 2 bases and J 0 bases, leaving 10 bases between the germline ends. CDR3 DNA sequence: TGCGCCAGCAGCCAAAATTTGGACTACCAAGAGACCCAGTACTTC. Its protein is CASSQNLDYQETQYF.

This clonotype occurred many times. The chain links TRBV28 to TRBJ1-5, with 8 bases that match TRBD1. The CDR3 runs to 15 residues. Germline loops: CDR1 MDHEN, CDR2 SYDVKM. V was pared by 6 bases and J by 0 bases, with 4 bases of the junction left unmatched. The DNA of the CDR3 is TGTGCCAGCAGGACAGGGGACTTTAGCAATCAGCCCCAGCATTTT. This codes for CASRTGDFSNQPQHF.

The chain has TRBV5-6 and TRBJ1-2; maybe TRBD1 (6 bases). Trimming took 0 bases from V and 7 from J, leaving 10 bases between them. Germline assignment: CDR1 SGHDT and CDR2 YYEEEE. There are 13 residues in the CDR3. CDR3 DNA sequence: TGTGCCAGCAGCTTGGACGGCAGGGGTGGCTACACCTTC. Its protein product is CASSLDGRGGYTF.

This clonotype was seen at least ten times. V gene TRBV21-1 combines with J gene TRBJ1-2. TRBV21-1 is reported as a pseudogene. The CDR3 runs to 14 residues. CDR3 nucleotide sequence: TGTGCCAGCAGCAGTTGCAGAGCTAACTATGGCTACACCTTC. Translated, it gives CASSSCRANYGYTF.

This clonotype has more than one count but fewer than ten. CDR3 nucleotide sequence: TGTGCCAGCAGAACCCATAGCGGTGGACCGTTGGAGCAGTACTTC. Protein sequence: CASRTHSGGPLEQYF. The chain carries TRBV6-1 and TRBJ2-7; D perhaps matches TRBD2 (6 bases). Deletions cut 6 bases from V and 7 bases from J, with 22 bases between. Germline loops: CDR1 MNHNS, CDR2 SASEGT. This CDR3 is built from 15 residues.

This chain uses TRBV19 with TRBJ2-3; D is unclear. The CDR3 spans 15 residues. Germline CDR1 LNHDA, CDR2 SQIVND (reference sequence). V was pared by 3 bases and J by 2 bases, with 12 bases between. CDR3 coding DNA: TGTGCCAGTAGTATTCGGAGTTCCGACACAGATACGCAGTATTTT. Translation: CASSIRSSDTDTQYF.

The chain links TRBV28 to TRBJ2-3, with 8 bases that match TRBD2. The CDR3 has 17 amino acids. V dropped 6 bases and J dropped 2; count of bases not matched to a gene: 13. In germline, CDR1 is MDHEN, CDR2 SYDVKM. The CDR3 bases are TGTGCCAGCAGCAGCAATCGACTAGCGCGAGACACAGATACGCAGTATTTT. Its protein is CASSSNRLARDTDTQYF.

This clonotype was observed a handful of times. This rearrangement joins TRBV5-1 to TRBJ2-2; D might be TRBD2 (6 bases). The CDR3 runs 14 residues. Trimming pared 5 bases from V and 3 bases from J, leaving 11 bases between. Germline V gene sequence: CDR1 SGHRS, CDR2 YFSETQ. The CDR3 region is CASRRGSDTGELFF. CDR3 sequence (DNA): TGCGCCAGCAGGCGGGGCAGTGACACCGGGGAGCTGTTTTTT.

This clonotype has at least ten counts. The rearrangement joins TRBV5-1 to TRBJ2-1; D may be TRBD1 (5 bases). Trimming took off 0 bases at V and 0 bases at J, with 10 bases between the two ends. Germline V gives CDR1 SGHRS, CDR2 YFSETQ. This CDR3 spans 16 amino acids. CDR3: CASSLGGQSSYNEQFF. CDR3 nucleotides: TGCGCCAGCAGCTTGGGGGGCCAGAGCTCCTACAATGAGCAGTTCTTC.

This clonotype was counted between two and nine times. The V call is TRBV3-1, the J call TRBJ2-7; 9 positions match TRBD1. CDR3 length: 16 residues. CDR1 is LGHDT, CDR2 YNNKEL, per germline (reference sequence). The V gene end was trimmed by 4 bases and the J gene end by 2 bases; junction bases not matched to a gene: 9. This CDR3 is CASSPAQTGGAYEQYF. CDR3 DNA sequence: TGTGCCAGCAGCCCTGCCCAGACAGGGGGAGCCTACGAGCAGTACTTC.

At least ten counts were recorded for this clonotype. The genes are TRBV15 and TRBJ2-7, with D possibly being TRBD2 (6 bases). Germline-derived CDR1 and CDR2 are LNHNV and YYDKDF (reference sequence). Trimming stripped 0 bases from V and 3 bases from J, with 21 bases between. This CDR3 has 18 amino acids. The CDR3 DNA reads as TGTGCCACCAGCAGAGATACGGCGGCAAGACTAGGGTACTACGAGCAGTACTTC. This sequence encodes CATSRDTAARLGYYEQYF.

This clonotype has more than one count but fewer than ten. The CDR3 loop is CASRSGSLFHEQYF. DNA for the CDR3: TGTGCCAGCAGGTCTGGTAGTTTATTCCACGAGCAGTACTTC. This sequence joins TRBV28 and TRBJ2-7; D unresolved. Germline CDR1 and CDR2: MDHEN and SYDVKM. The germline V and J ends were trimmed by 6 bases and 5 bases, with 17 bases remaining between them. This CDR3 has 14 amino acids.

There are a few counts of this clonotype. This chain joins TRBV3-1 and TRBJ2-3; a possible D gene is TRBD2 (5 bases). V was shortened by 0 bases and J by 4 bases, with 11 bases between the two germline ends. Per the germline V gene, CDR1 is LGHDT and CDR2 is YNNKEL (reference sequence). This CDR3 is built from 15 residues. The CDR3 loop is CASSQESPRADTQYF. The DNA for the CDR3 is TGTGCCAGCAGCCAAGAGTCCCCGAGGGCAGATACGCAGTATTTT.

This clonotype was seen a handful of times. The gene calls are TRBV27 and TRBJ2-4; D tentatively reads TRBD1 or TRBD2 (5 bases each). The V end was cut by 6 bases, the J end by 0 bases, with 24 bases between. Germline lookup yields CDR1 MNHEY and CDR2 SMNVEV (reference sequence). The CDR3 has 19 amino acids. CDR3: CASRLAGTAAPLAKNIQYF. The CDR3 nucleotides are TGTGCCAGCAGATTAGCCGGGACCGCAGCTCCCTTAGCCAAAAACATTCAGTACTTC.

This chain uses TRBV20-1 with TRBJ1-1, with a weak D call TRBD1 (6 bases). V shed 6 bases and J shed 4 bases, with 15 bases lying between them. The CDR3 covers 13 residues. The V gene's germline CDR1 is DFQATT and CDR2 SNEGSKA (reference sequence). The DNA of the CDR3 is TGCAGTGCCAGGGGTAGGGAGGGCACTGAAGCTTTCTTT. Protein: CSARGREGTEAFF.

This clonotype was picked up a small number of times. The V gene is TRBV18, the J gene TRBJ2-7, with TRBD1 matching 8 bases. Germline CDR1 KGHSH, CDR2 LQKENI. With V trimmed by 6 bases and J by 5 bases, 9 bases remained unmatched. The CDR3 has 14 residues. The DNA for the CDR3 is TGTGCCAGCTCCCCGATAAAACAGGGGGACGAGCAGTACTTC. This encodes CASSPIKQGDEQYF.

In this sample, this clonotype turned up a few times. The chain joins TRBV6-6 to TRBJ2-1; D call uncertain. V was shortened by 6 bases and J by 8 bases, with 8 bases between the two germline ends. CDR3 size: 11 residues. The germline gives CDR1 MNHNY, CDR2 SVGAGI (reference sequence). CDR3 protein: CASSYRHEQFF. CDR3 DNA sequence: TGTGCCAGCAGCTACCGTCATGAGCAGTTCTTC.

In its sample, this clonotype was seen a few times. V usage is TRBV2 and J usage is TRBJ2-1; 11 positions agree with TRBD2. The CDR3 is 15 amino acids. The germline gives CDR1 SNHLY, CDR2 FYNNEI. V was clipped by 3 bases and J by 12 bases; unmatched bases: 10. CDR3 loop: CASSDDTSGGLRQFF. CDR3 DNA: TGTGCCAGCAGTGATGATACTAGCGGGGGCTTACGGCAGTTCTTC. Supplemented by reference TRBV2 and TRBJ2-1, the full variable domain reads EPEVTQTPSHQVTQMGQEVILRCVPISNHLYFYWYRQILGQKVEFLVSFYNNEISEKSEIFDDQFSVERPDGSNFTLKIRSTKLEDSAMYFCASSDDTSGGLRQFFGPGTRLTVL.

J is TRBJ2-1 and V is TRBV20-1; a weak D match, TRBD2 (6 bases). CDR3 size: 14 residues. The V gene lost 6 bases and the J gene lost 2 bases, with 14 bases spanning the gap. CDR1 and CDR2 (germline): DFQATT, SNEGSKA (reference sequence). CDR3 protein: CSAPPGGAYNEQFF. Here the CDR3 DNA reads TGCAGTGCCCCCCCCGGGGGAGCCTACAATGAGCAGTTCTTC.

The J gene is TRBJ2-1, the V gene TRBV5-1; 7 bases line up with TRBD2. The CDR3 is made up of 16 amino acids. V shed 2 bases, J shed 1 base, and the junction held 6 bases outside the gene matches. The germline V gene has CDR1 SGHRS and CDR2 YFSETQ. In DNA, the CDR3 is TGCGCCAGCAGCTTTCAGGGCGGGAGTTCCTACAATGAGCAGTTCTTC. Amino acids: CASSFQGGSSYNEQFF.

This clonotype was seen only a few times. CDR3 coding DNA: TGTGCCAGCAGCCCCATGGGGCGGACCGGGGAGCTGTTTTTT. As protein: CASSPMGRTGELFF. The gene calls are TRBV7-2 and TRBJ2-2; D perhaps matches TRBD1 (5 bases). Trimming cost V 5 bases and J 5 bases, with 12 bases left between them. This CDR3 is built from 14 residues. CDR1 is SGHTA and CDR2 is FQGNSA in the germline V gene.

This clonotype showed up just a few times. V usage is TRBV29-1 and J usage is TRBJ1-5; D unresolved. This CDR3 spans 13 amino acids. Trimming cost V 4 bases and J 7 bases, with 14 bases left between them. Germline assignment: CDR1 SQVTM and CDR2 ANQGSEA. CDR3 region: CSVGMAFGQPQHF. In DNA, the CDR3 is TGCAGCGTTGGAATGGCCTTCGGACAGCCCCAGCATTTT. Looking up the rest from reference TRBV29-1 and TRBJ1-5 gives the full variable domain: SAVISQKPSRDICQRGTSLTIQCQVDSQVTMMFWYRQQPGQSLTLIATANQGSEATYESGFVIDKFPISRPNLTFSTLTVSNMSPEDSSIYLCSVGMAFGQPQHFGDGTRLSIL.

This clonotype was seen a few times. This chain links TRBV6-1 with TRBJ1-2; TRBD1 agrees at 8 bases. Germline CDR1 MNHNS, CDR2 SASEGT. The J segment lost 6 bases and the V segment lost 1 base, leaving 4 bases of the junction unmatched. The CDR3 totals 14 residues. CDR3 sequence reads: CASSEGQGRNGYTF. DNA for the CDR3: TGTGCCAGCAGTGAAGGACAGGGGCGGAATGGCTACACCTTC.